This is a list of T cell receptor beta chains from one sample in a study of human T cells and chemical hapten exposure. TCRdb reprocessed the RACE reads via MiXCR and lists one record per CDR3 protein. The data contain about 64,000 distinct CDR3 sequences, 9.5% to 12% of them singletons. The specimen comprised whole blood, sampled in connection with sensitization to the hapten diphenylcyclopropenone (DPC). The source is a woman aged 25 to 39 with alopecia areata. Some clones in this sample may be carry-over from other donors' samples. Both conserved end residues are part of each CDR3. D genes are given only for firm matches. Size values are once, few and many counts, or a class for expanded clones, and some rows have none.

v_call	j_call	clone_size	d_call	cdr3_length	cdr3_nt	cdr3_aa
TRBV7-8	TRBJ2-7	-	TRBD2	16	TGTGCCAGCAGCTTAACAACTAGCGGGTCTTACTACGAGCAGTACTTC	CASSLTTSGSYYEQYF
TRBV5-1	TRBJ1-1	-	-	14	TGCGCCAGCAGCCCCGAGGGGGTCATGGGGGAAGCTTTCTTT	CASSPEGVMGEAFF
TRBV5-1	TRBJ2-7	-	-	13	TGCGCCAGCAGCTTCGGGCAGACCTACGAGCAGTACTTC	CASSFGQTYEQYF
TRBV12-3/TRBV12-4	TRBJ1-1	few	-	13	TGTGCCAGCAGCCCAGGGTCGCGCACTGAAGCTTTCTTT	CASSPGSRTEAFF
TRBV2	TRBJ2-3	many	TRBD2	14	TGTGCCAGCAGGGCGGGGGGCCCGAAAGATACGCAGTATTTT	CASRAGGPKDTQYF
TRBV20-1	TRBJ1-1	-	-	11	TGCAGTGTTGGGATGGCGTCTGAAGCTTTCTTT	CSVGMASEAFF
TRBV6-2/TRBV6-3	TRBJ2-7	-	-	14	TGTGCCAGCAGTTCGTGGGACAAGAGCTACGAGCAGTACTTC	CASSSWDKSYEQYF
TRBV25-1	TRBJ1-1	-	-	13	TGTGCCAGCATGAACAGGGAAGTCACTGAAGCTTTCTTT	CASMNREVTEAFF
TRBV7-8	TRBJ2-2	-	-	16	TGTGCCAGCAGCTTATACAAAGGAAGGGCGGCCGGGGAGCTGTTTTTT	CASSLYKGRAAGELFF
TRBV24-1	TRBJ2-1	-	-	13	TGTGCCACCAGTGATCTCCTCATCGGCGAGCAGTTCTTC	CATSDLLIGEQFF
TRBV3-1	TRBJ2-2	-	-	17	TGTGCCAGCAGCCTCCGGGTCCCCAGCAGCAACACCGGGGAGCTGTTTTTT	CASSLRVPSSNTGELFF
TRBV27	TRBJ2-3	few	-	12	TGTGCCAGCGCGGGATTCACAGATACGCAGTATTTT	CASAGFTDTQYF
TRBV18	TRBJ1-3	few	-	18	TGTGCCAGCTCACCACCAGCCCGGGGCAGTTCCTCTGGAAACACCATATATTTT	CASSPPARGSSSGNTIYF
TRBV5-1	TRBJ2-7	-	TRBD2	15	TGCGCCAGCAGCTTGGGTAGCGGGGTTTCCTACGAGCAGTACTTC	CASSLGSGVSYEQYF
TRBV4-1	TRBJ2-5	many	TRBD2	15	TGCGCCAGCAGCCCCCTGGAGCGGGGTCAAGAGACCCAGTACTTC	CASSPLERGQETQYF
TRBV2	TRBJ2-7	many	TRBD2	14	TGTGCCAGCGTGACTAGCGGGGGTTCCTACGAGCAGTACTTC	CASVTSGGSYEQYF
TRBV7-9	TRBJ2-7	-	TRBD2	14	TGTGCCAGCAGCCCGCTTAGCGGGAGCGGGATGCAGTACTTC	CASSPLSGSGMQYF
TRBV23-1	TRBJ2-2	few	TRBD2	17	TGCGCCAGCAGTCAACGTTTCTGGACTAGTGTTACCGGGGAGCTGTTTTTT	CASSQRFWTSVTGELFF
TRBV15	TRBJ1-1	-	-	18	TGTGCCACCAGCAGAGACGGCAGATCATTCCCCCCCGGGACTGAAGCTTTCTTT	CATSRDGRSFPPGTEAFF
TRBV2	TRBJ1-5	-	-	12	TGTGCCAGCAGTGGGGATGATCAGCCCCAGCATTTT	CASSGDDQPQHF
TRBV5-6	TRBJ1-2	few	TRBD1	14	TGTGCCAGCAGCTTGGGACAGGGGGCCTCTGGCTACACCTTC	CASSLGQGASGYTF
TRBV3-1	TRBJ2-3	few	TRBD2	17	TGTGCCAGCAGCCAAGACGTCCGGCGGGGGGGCACAGATACGCAGTATTTT	CASSQDVRRGGTDTQYF
TRBV29-1	TRBJ2-2	many	-	13	TGCAGCGTGGGCACCCCGAACACCGGGGAGCTGTTTTTT	CSVGTPNTGELFF
TRBV19	TRBJ1-5	-	-	14	TGTGCCAGTAGTATACAGGGCGGCAATCAGCCCCAGCATTTT	CASSIQGGNQPQHF
TRBV29-1	TRBJ2-3	few	-	15	TGCAGCGTTGGGACTACACCGGGAACCACAGATACGCAGTATTTT	CSVGTTPGTTDTQYF
TRBV11-2	TRBJ2-7	-	TRBD1	14	TGTGCCAGCAGCTTGGGACAGGCCCCCTACGAGCAGTACTTC	CASSLGQAPYEQYF
TRBV6-1	TRBJ1-1	many	-	11	TGTGCCAGCAGTGAGGTTAATGAAGCTTTCTTT	CASSEVNEAFF
TRBV29-1	TRBJ1-1	-	TRBD1	12	TGCAGCGTGACAGGGATGAACACTGAAGCTTTCTTT	CSVTGMNTEAFF
TRBV19	TRBJ1-5	-	-	14	TGTGCCAGTAGTATAGACAGGCGCAGTCGGGCCCAGCATTTT	CASSIDRRSRAQHF
TRBV11-2	TRBJ2-1	-	-	12	TGTGCCAGCAGCTTAGATCGCGATGAGCAGTTCTTC	CASSLDRDEQFF
TRBV27	TRBJ1-6	-	TRBD1	15	TGTGCCAGCAGTTTATCGGAGGGGGCCGGATCACCCCCCCACTTT	CASSLSEGAGSPPHF
TRBV6-1	TRBJ1-4	-	TRBD1	15	TGTGCCAGCAGTGAAGACGGGACAGGAGGTAAAAAACTGTTTTTT	CASSEDGTGGKKLFF
TRBV15	TRBJ1-1	few	-	14	TGTGCCACCAGCAGGACCGCCCTGAACACTGAAGCTTTCTTT	CATSRTALNTEAFF
TRBV18	TRBJ2-1	many	-	17	TGTGCCAGCTCACAAAATCAGGGGCACAGCTCCTACAATGAGCAGTTCTTC	CASSQNQGHSSYNEQFF
TRBV20-1	TRBJ2-5	-	TRBD2	15	TGCAGTGCTAGGAGGACTAGAACCTTCCAAGAGACCCAGTACTTC	CSARRTRTFQETQYF
TRBV20-1	TRBJ2-7	few	-	16	TGCAGTGCCCCTACAGGGATCGGTACCTCGATAAACCCGCAGTACTTC	CSAPTGIGTSINPQYF
TRBV6-1	TRBJ1-2	-	-	14	TGTGCCAGCAGTGAAGTAATTGCTAACTATGACTACACCTTC	CASSEVIANYDYTF
TRBV12-3/TRBV12-4	TRBJ1-5	many	TRBD1	16	TGTGCCAGCAGGATCGGGACAGGGGGCTTGAGTCAGCCCCAGCATTTT	CASRIGTGGLSQPQHF
TRBV28	TRBJ2-7	few	TRBD1	14	TGTGCCAGCAGTTTGGACGGACAGGGTCACGAGCAGTACTTC	CASSLDGQGHEQYF